This T cell receptor (beta chain) is drawn from a study of blood T cell repertoires in COVID-19 (dated by TCRdb to 2018 to 2020). In the study overall: Samples covering the acute and convalescent phases of COVID-19 were provided by collaborators in the United States, Italy and Spain. The prospective study material was composed of cDNA or gDNA derived from T cells, B-cell-depleted T cells, or PBMCs. Subjects who had been exposed to COVID-19, were actively infected with it, or had recovered from it provided the deeply sampled blood TCRbeta repertoires that made up the dataset. The repertoires were made available in a free public database intended to serve as a resource for research on the immune response to SARS-CoV-2. The samples were drawn from two sources: the first 160 participants of the ongoing ImmuneRACE study, and over 1,000 subjects contributed by 6 global collaborators. The sample metadata nearly always contained a de-identified subject ID, COVID-19 status, age in years and sex. Where available, HLA class I and class II types were obtained from metadata supplied by the sample provider rather than from assay-based typing.

What the work shows at the level of the full study, not this receptor alone: How much clinical and demographic metadata was included differed by source and by participant, and the metadata was provided uncurated.

One collaborating source in Seattle enrolled patients during active infection and followed them longitudinally through the course of disease. Each collaborating institution followed its own protocols to collect whole blood in K2EDTA tubes. For TCRbeta analysis, collaborator samples were shipped as frozen whole blood, as isolated PBMCs, or as DNA extracted from either sample type. Compared with germline, V lacks 10 bases and J lacks 2 bases; bases without a gene match: 2. According to the germline V gene, CDR1 reads ENHRY and CDR2 reads SYGVKD. From the cysteine up to the phenylalanine, the CDR3 has a length of 12 residues. The entry retains the CDR3 DNA only, 36 bases that are in frame from base 1. This clone came up many times. Its specific antigen is unknown. Base qualities are not recorded, but no much larger clone differs from it by a single base. TCRbeta CDR3 regions were amplified from genomic DNA by means of the immunoSEQ Assay, a bias-controlled multiplex PCR. Concerning the study's data processing: Nucleated cell counts per sample were estimated from amplification of reference gene primers within the assay. To quantify the absolute abundance of each unique TCRbeta CDR3 rearrangement, sequence reads were collapsed and filtered. Productive Simpson clonality was computed per sample as the square root of Simpson's diversity index over productive rearrangements. TCRdb stores this immuneACCESS table with in-frame sequences only. Part of the clones is absent; in the studies checked, under half of the shortfall reflects unresolved V genes, and no reason is known for the rest. The V and J calls and clone size are taken from that table; D and trimming were inferred from the DNA. The sample profile shows about 180,000 clones; 70% to 80% of them were found once. More than 7% of the sample is taken by the ten largest.

The sequencing input was peripheral blood. The chain employs TRBV10-3 and TRBJ1-5; 7 central bases correspond to TRBD1. This TCR was sampled from a woman in her fifties or sixties with COVID-19, enrolled during active disease. The CDR3 protein sequence reads: CASGTGNQPQHF. In nucleotides, the sequence is TGTGCCAGTGGGACAGGCAATCAGCCCCAGCATTTT.